The 9 T cell receptor beta chains listed next were all sequenced from one sample in a study of CD8 T cells in ankylosing spondylitis. TCRdb independently ran MiXCR on the 5' RACE reads; one entry per CDR3 protein. The sample carries about 840,000 distinct CDR3 sequences, about 11% recorded once. Antigen specificity for these receptors is unknown. Study-level results: Ankylosing spondylitis blood appeared to be characterized by a TCR beta motif of under 10 highly homologous variants.

The sequenced sample consisted of blood, either unsorted or a sorted T cell fraction (not recorded which). These receptors were obtained from a male donor with ankylosing spondylitis.

This chain links TRBV20-1 with TRBJ2-1; D not certain. The CDR3 has 14 amino acids. CDR1 and CDR2 (germline): DFQATT, SNEGSKA (reference sequence). V lost 6 bases and J 7 bases, leaving 19 bases between the germline ends. DNA of the CDR3: TGCAGTGCAAGTTCTGGTTTGGCTTGGAATGAGCAGTTCTTC. Translated: CSASSGLAWNEQFF.

This clonotype was detected a few times. The J gene is TRBJ2-7, the V gene TRBV7-2; D tentatively fits TRBD1 or TRBD2 (5 bases each). V dropped 2 bases and J dropped 3 bases, with 14 bases sitting between them. Looked up from germline, CDR1 is SGHTA and CDR2 is FQGNSA. This CDR3 comprises 15 residues. CDR3 residues: CASSLRFEGNYEQYF. Here the CDR3 DNA reads TGTGCCAGCAGCTTACGCTTCGAGGGGAACTACGAGCAGTACTTC.

The chain carries TRBV20-1 and TRBJ1-1; 9 nucleotides line up with TRBD1. This CDR3 comprises 13 residues. The ends lost 6 bases at V and 5 bases at J; junction bases unmatched: 7. Germline assignment: CDR1 DFQATT and CDR2 SNEGSKA (reference sequence). The CDR3 coding sequence is TGCAGTGCGTGGGACAGGGAAGGAACTGAAGCTTTCTTT. It encodes CSAWDREGTEAFF.

This chain uses TRBV12-3 or TRBV12-4 with TRBJ1-3, with a possible D match to TRBD1 (5 bases). The CDR3 has 15 amino acids. Trimming removed 7 bases at V and 3 bases at J, with 16 bases between. The CDR3 nucleotides are TGTGCCAGCATAAGGCGGAGGGGAGATGGAAACACCATATATTTT. This encodes CASIRRRGDGNTIYF.

This chain joins TRBV6-2 or TRBV6-3 and TRBJ2-7; 9 bases are a match to TRBD2. The germline gives CDR1 MNHEY, CDR2 SVGEGT. This CDR3 region has 14 residues. The V gene end was trimmed by 6 bases and the J gene end by 6 bases; junction bases not matched to a gene: 9. The CDR3 DNA sequence: TGTGCCAGCAGGATCCTAGCGGGATCGATCGAGCAGTACTTC. This codes for CASRILAGSIEQYF.

The J gene is TRBJ2-2, the V gene TRBV9; D not resolved. Looked up from germline, CDR1 is SGDLS and CDR2 is YYNGEE. Trimming removed 0 bases from V and 7 bases from J, with 4 bases in between. The CDR3 has 12 amino acids. The CDR3 coding sequence is TGTGCCAGCAGCGTAGCTGGCGGGGAGCTGTTTTTT. It is translated as CASSVAGGELFF.

In its sample, this clonotype was seen many times. Here the CDR3 DNA reads TGCAGCATGACCGTTAGCGGGAGGGCCACAGATACGCAGTATTTT. It encodes CSMTVSGRATDTQYF. This chain joins TRBV29-1 and TRBJ2-3; the match to TRBD2 covers 11 bases. Germline values: CDR1 SQVTM, CDR2 ANQGSEA. J lost 2 bases, V lost 8 bases, and 9 bases had no gene match. The CDR3 spans 15 residues.

The table lists this clonotype with many counts. The chain links TRBV20-1 to TRBJ2-7; TRBD2 agrees at 13 bases. Germline CDR1 DFQATT, CDR2 SNEGSKA (reference sequence). Germline trimming cut 6 bases from V and 5 bases from J; bases unmatched to any gene: 4. The CDR3 is made up of 13 amino acids. The CDR3 is CSAIGLAGDEQYF. The CDR3 nucleotides read TGCAGTGCAATTGGACTAGCGGGAGACGAGCAGTACTTC.

The table lists this clonotype with a few counts. The chain uses TRBV15 and TRBJ2-1, with 7 bases lining up with TRBD2. The trim removed 0 bases at V and 4 bases at J, leaving 6 bases unmatched. The CDR3 consists of 16 residues. Germline V gene lookup returns CDR1 LNHNV and CDR2 YYDKDF (reference sequence). The CDR3 bases are TGTGCCACCAGCAGAGAACCTAGCGGCTTTTACAATGAGCAGTTCTTC. Translated, it gives CATSREPSGFYNEQFF.